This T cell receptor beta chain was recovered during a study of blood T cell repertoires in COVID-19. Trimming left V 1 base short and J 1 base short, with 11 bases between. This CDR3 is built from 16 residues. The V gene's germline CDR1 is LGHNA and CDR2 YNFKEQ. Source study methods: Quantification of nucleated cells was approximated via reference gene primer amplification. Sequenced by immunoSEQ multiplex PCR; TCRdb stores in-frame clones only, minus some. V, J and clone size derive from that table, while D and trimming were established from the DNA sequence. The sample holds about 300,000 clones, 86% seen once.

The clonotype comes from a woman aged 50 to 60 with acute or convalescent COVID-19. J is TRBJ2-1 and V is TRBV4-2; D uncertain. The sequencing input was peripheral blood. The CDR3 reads CASSQADSGSYNEQFF. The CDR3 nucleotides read TGTGCCAGCAGCCAAGCCGACTCCGGTTCCTACAATGAGCAGTTCTTC.